The TCR beta chain described here comes from a study of OX40 agonist ivuxolimab in advanced cancers. V lost 7 bases to trimming and J lost 6 bases; unmatched junction nucleotides: 15. This CDR3 comprises 15 residues. The germline V gene has CDR1 WSHSY and CDR2 SAAADI. Only in-frame clones appear in the TCRdb table, and some are missing; sequencing was by immunoSEQ multiplex PCR. The table has approximately 62,000 clones, around 90% seen once; the top ten hold about 5.5%. This clone came up once. This clonotype was sampled from an adult with an advanced solid tumor such as melanoma, head and neck, liver or kidney cancer. The source material was CD4+ or CD8+ T cells sorted from blood, sampled in a trial of the OX40 agonist ivuxolimab. This chain links TRBV10-2 with TRBJ2-7; 7 positions agree with TRBD2. CDR3 nucleotides: TGCGCCAGCACCGTTGGAACTGGTTGGGGGGGCGAGCAGTACTTC. This translates into CASTVGTGWGGEQYF.